This TCR beta chain was observed in a study of CD8+ T cells in alopecia areata. In this sample, this clone turned up a few times. The V gene's germline CDR1 is SGHTA and CDR2 FQGNSA. V shed 2 bases and J 5 bases; nucleotides not matched to a gene: 10. The CDR3 totals 16 residues. Noted treatment: oral pan-JAK inhibitor, 5-10 mg twice daily. Peripheral blood and lesional scalp punch biopsies came from alopecia areata patients. The sequencing template was cDNA reverse transcribed from extracted RNA. Assay used: immunoSEQ multiplex PCR; TCRdb lists only in-frame clones, some missing. The sample includes approximately 200,000 clones, 58% of them seen just once.

The sample consisted of CD4+ T cells sorted from blood, taken at week 24, from a patient treated with tofacitinib. The chain is built from TRBV7-2 and TRBJ2-5; 8 bases match TRBD1. This clonotype was sampled from a human donor with alopecia areata. In DNA, the CDR3 is TGTGCCAGCAGCTTATGGGCAGGGGGCGAGATTGAGACCCAGTACTTC. Its protein is CASSLWAGGEIETQYF.